This T cell receptor (beta chain) was found in a study of blood T cell repertoires in COVID-19. At the level of the study: Sites in the United States, Italy and Spain provided acute and convalescent COVID-19 samples.

Germline values: CDR1 GTSNPN, CDR2 SVGIG (reference sequence). This CDR3 spans 14 amino acids. V was pared by 0 bases and J by 5 bases, with 7 bases of the junction left unmatched. Repertoires were generated with immunoSEQ multiplex PCR, while TCRdb's copy carries only in-frame clones and drops some. In the table there are approximately 530,000 clones, roughly 91% of which are singletons. The material sequenced was peripheral blood. The chain carries TRBV30 and TRBJ2-7; 7 positions agree with TRBD2. The sequence was collected from a woman aged 45-60 years with COVID-19, enrolled during active disease. CDR3 nucleotides: TGTGCCTGGAGTGTGGGGAGGGGTATCGACGAGCAGTACTTC. Translation gives CAWSVGRGIDEQYF.